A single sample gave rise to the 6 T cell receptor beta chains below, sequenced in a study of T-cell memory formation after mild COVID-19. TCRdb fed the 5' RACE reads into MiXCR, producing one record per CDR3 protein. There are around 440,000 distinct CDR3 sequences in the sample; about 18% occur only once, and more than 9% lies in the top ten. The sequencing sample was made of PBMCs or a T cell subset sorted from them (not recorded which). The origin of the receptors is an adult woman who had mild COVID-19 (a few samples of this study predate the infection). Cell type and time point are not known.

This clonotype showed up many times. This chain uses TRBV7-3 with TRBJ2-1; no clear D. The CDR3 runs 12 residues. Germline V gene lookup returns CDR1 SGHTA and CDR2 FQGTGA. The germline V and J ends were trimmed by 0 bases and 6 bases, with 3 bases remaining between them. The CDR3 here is CASSLTSNEQFF. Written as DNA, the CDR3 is TGTGCCAGCAGCTTAACTAGCAATGAGCAGTTCTTC.

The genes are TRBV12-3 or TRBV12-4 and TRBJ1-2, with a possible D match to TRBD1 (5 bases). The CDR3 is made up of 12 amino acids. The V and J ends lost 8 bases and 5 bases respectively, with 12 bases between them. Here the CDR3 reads CASLGVGYGYTF. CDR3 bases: TGTGCCAGCTTGGGGGTTGGGTATGGCTACACCTTC.

The CDR3 loop is CASSSTPGLAGGNSYEQYF. CDR3 coding DNA: TGTGCCAGCAGCTCTACCCCGGGACTAGCGGGAGGGAACTCCTACGAGCAGTACTTC. The chain combines TRBV7-9 with TRBJ2-7; 16 nucleotides agree with TRBD2. With 4 bases clipped from V and 0 bases from J, the junction kept 9 bases outside the gene matches. Germline loops: CDR1 SEHNR, CDR2 FQNEAQ (reference sequence). CDR3 size: 19 residues. The entire variable domain, with the rest obtained from reference TRBV7-9 and TRBJ2-7, is as follows: DTGVSQNPRHKITKRGQNVTFRCDPISEHNRLYWYRQTLGQGPEFLTYFQNEAQLEKSRLLSDRFSAERPKGSFSTLEIQRTEQGDSAMYLCASSSTPGLAGGNSYEQYFGPGTRLTVT.

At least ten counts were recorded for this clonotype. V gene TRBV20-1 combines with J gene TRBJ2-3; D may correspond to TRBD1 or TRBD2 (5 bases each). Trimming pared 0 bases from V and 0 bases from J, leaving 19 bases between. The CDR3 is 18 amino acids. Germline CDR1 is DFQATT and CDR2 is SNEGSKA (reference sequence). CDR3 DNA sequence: TGCAGTGCTAGAGACGTGGGACGTGTACTCACTAGCACAGATACGCAGTATTTT. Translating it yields CSARDVGRVLTSTDTQYF.

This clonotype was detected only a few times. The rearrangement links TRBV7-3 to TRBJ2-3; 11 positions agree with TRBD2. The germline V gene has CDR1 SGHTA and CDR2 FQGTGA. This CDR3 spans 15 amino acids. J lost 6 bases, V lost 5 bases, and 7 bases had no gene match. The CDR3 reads CASSRTSGSQDTQYF. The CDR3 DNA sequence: TGTGCCAGCAGCAGGACTAGCGGGTCGCAGGATACGCAGTATTTT.

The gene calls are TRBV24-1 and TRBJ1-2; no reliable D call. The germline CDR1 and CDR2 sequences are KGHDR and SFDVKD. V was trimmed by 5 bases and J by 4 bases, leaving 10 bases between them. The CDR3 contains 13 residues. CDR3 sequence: CATSVGGPYGYTF. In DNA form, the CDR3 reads TGTGCCACCAGTGTTGGAGGTCCCTATGGCTACACCTTC.